This T cell receptor (beta chain) came from a study of post-analysis software for immune sequencing data. Notes on the study in general: About five TRBV segments were more frequent in patients than controls; TRBV5-6, TRBV5-1 and TRBV20-1 belonged to this group.

The V gene lost 1 base and the J gene lost 5 bases, with 11 bases spanning the gap. Germline V gene lookup returns CDR1 GTSNPN and CDR2 SVGIG (reference sequence). CDR3 length: 13 amino acids. Points on this clonotype: The target antigen is unknown.

Researchers reported that TCR beta cDNA libraries carried unique molecular identifiers. TCRdb re-analysed the PCR reads in MiXCR, keeping a single row per CDR3 protein. The sample records 800,000 to 950,000 distinct CDR3 sequences, around 53% being singletons. The rearrangement uses TRBV30 and TRBJ1-2; D not resolved. The sample consisted of blood. The origin of this receptor is a girl aged 5 to 17 with multiple sclerosis. The DNA for the CDR3 is TGTGCCTGGAGTGGCCCTTTTGGGTATGGCTACACCTTC. Translation gives CAWSGPFGYGYTF.